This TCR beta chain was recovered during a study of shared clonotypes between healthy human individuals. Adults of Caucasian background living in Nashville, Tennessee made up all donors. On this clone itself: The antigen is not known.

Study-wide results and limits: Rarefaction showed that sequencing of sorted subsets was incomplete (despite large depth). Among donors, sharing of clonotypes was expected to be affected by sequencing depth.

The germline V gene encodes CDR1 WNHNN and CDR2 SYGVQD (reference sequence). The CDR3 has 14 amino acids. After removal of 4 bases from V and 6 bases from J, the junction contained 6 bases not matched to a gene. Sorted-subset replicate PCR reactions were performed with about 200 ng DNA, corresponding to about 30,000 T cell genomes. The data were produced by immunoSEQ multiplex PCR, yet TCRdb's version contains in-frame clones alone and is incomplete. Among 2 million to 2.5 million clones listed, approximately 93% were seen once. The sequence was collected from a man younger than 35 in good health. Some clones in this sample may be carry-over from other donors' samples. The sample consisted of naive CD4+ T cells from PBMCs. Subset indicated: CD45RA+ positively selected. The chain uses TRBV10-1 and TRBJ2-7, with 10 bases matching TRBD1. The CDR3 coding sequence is TGCGCCAGCAGTGTCGGACAGGGGGAGGTCGAGCAGTACTTC. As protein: CASSVGQGEVEQYF.